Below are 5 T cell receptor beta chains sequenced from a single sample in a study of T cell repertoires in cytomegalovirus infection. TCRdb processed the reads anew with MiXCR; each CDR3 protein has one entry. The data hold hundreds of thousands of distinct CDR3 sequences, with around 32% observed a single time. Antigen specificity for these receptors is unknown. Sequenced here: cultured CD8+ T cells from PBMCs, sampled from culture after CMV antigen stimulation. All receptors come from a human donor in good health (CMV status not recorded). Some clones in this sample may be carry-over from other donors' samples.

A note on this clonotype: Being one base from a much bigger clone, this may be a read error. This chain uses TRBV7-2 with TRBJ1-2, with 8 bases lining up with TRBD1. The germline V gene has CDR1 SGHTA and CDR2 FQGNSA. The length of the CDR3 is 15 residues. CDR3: CANSLGQGTMYGYTF. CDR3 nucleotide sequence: TGTGCCAACAGCCTAGGACAGGGAACGATGTATGGCTACACCTTC.

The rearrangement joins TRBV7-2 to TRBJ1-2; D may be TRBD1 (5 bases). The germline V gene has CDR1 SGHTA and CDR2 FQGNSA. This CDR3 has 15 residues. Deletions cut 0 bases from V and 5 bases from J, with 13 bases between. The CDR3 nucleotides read TGTGCCAGCAGCTTAGCGATGGGAGCAGGGTATGGCTACACCTTC. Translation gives CASSLAMGAGYGYTF.

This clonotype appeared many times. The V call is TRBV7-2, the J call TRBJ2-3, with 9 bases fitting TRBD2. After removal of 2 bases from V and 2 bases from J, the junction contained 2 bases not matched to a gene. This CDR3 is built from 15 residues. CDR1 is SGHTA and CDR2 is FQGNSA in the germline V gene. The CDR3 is CASSLLAGYTDTQYF. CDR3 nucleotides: TGTGCCAGCAGCTTACTAGCGGGGTACACAGATACGCAGTATTTT.

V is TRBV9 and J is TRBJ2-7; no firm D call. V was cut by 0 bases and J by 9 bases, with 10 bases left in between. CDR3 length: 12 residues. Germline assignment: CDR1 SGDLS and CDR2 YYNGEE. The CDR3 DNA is TGTGCCAGCAGCGTAGACACGGCCAGGCAGTACTTC. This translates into CASSVDTARQYF.

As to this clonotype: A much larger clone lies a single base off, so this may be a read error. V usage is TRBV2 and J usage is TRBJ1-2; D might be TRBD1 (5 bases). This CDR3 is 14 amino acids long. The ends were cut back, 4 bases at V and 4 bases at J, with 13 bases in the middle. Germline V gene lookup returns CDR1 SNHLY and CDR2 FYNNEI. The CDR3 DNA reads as TGTGCCAGCAGTGGGGCAGGGACCTCCTATGGCTACACCTTC. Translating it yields CASSGAGTSYGYTF.